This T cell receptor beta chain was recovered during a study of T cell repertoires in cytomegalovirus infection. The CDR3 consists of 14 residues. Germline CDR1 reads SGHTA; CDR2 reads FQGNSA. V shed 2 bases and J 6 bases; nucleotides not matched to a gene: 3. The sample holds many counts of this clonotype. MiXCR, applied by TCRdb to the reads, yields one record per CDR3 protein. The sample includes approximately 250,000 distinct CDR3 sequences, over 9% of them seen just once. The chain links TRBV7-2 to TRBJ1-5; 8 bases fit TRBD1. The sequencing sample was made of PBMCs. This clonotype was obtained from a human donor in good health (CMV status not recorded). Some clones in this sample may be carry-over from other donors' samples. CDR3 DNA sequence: TGTGCCAGCAGCTTAAGACAGGGGAGTCAGCCCCAGCATTTT. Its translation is CASSLRQGSQPQHF.